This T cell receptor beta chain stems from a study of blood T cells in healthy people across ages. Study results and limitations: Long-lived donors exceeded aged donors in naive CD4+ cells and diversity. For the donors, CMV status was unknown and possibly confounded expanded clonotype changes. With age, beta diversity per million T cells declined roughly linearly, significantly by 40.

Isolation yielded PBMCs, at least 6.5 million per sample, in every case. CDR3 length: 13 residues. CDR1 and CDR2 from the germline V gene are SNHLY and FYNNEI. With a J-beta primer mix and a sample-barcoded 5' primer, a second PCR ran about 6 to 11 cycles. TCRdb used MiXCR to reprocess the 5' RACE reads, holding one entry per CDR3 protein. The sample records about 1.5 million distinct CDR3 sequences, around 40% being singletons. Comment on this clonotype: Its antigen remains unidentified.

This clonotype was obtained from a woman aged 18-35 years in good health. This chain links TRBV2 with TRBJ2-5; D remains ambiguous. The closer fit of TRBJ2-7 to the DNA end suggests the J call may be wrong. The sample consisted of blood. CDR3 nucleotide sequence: TGTGCCAGCAAAAAAGAAGGGTACCTCGAGCAGTACTTC. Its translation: CASKKEGYLEQYF.